This TCR beta chain emerged from a study of OX40 agonist ivuxolimab in advanced cancers. A remark on this clone: Its target is unknown.

CDR1 and CDR2 (germline): LGHNA, YSLEER. V lost 0 bases and J lost 0; bases outside the gene matches: 7. The CDR3 is 19 amino acids. Study conclusions and caveats: At doses 0.1 to 3.0 mg/kg, CD4+ and CD8+ clones expanded.

Libraries were prepared by immunoSEQ multiplex PCR; TCRdb keeps only in-frame clonotypes and omits some of them. This table holds tens of thousands of clones, approximately 90% found once. The chain employs TRBV4-3 and TRBJ2-3, with 12 bases matching TRBD2. The sequence was obtained from an adult with an advanced solid tumor such as melanoma, head and neck, liver or kidney cancer. Specimen: CD4+ or CD8+ T cells sorted from blood, collected in a trial of the OX40 agonist ivuxolimab. CDR3 coding DNA: TGCGCCAGCAGCCAAGAATTGACTAGCGGGGGCCCTAGCACAGATACGCAGTATTTT. Protein product: CASSQELTSGGPSTDTQYF.